This T cell receptor (beta chain) was identified during a study of blood T cell repertoires in COVID-19. Under the authors' procedure: Reference gene primer amplification gave estimated nucleated cell counts. Method: immunoSEQ multiplex PCR; TCRdb's copy keeps in-frame clones and lacks some. The V and J calls and clone size are taken from that table; D and trimming were inferred from the DNA. The sample has a few hundred thousand clones; about 85% are singletons. Allocation to cohorts depended on clinical history reported by the participants. Two consecutive negative NP/OP PCR tests, clearance, or resolved symptoms defined Cohort 3 recovery. CDR3 size: 16 residues. V lost 4 bases and J 0 bases, leaving 16 bases between the germline ends. From germline, CDR1 is LNHDA and CDR2 SQIVND (reference sequence).

The chain joins TRBV19 to TRBJ2-7; a weak D match, TRBD2 (5 bases). Sequenced material: PBMCs or T cells enriched from blood (not recorded which). The sequence derives from a man between 40 and 49 years old who had recovered from COVID-19. The DNA for the CDR3 is TGTGCCAGTAGTACTACGTGGAGGAGGAGCTCCTACGAGCAGTACTTC. It encodes CASSTTWRRSSYEQYF.